These 3 T cell receptor beta chains share one sample of origin, sequenced in a study. Via MiXCR, TCRdb re-called the RT-PCR reads, giving one row per CDR3 protein. The sample consists of 650,000 to 800,000 distinct CDR3 sequences, 13% to 15% of them appearing once. Source material: memory CD4+ T cells from blood. These receptors were collected from a female donor in good health, serving as a healthy control.

The chain joins TRBV6-5 to TRBJ2-2, with no clear D. V was clipped by 6 bases and J by 4 bases, with 15 bases between them. Per germline, CDR1 MNHEY and CDR2 SVGAGI. The CDR3 has 15 amino acids. CDR3 loop: CASRRKGSSTGELFF. Written as DNA, the CDR3 is TGTGCCAGCAGGAGGAAGGGTTCGAGCACCGGGGAGCTGTTTTTT.

The rearrangement joins TRBV29-1 to TRBJ2-2, with 7 bases that match TRBD1. The CDR3 is 14 amino acids. V lost 6 bases, J lost 2 bases, and 6 bases stayed unmatched. Looked up from germline, CDR1 is SQVTM and CDR2 is ANQGSEA. CDR3 sequence reads: CSVLRDRNTGELFF. For the CDR3, the DNA is TGCAGCGTGCTCCGGGACAGAAACACCGGGGAGCTGTTTTTT.

This clonotype was seen a handful of times. The chain carries TRBV29-1 and TRBJ2-5, with D possibly TRBD2 on 6 matching bases. This CDR3 region has 13 residues. Per the germline V gene, CDR1 is SQVTM and CDR2 is ANQGSEA. V lost 6 bases and J lost 5, with 16 bases in between. CDR3 amino acids: CSVRRGSGETQYF. The CDR3 DNA follows: TGCAGCGTGCGCCGGGGGTCTGGTGAGACCCAGTACTTC. Filled out from reference TRBV29-1 and TRBJ2-5, the complete variable domain reads SAVISQKPSRDICQRGTSLTIQCQVDSQVTMMFWYRQQPGQSLTLIATANQGSEATYESGFVIDKFPISRPNLTFSTLTVSNMSPEDSSIYLCSVRRGSGETQYFGPGTRLLVL.